This record covers a single TCR beta chain. No cognate antigen has been identified for it. Base-call qualities are not available, and no considerably larger clone is one nucleotide away. The data were obtained in a study of control samples from healthy donors and cancer patients (dated by TCRdb to 2018 to 2020). The protocol used for the library was the immunoSEQ multiplex PCR assay. TCRdb holds this immuneACCESS table with in-frame rearrangements only. Some clones are missing; in checked studies, unresolved V genes explain under half, and the rest has no known cause. The sample contains about 110,000 clones, approximately 82% of them found a single time. 5% to 8.5% of the sample goes to the ten largest clones. The sample consisted of blood. The receptor comes from a man between 18 and 29 years old in good health.

The CDR3 has the sequence CASSQGGGDGELFF. The nucleotide sequence reads TGTGCCAGCAGCCAAGGGGGGGGAGACGGGGAGCTGTTTTTT. The rearrangement joined TRBV4-2 to TRBJ2-2, with 7 middle bases fitting TRBD2. CDR1 LGHNA and CDR2 YNFKEQ are derived from the germline V gene. Trimmed from V: 1 base; trimmed from J: 7 bases; junction bases lacking a gene match: 3. The CDR3 goes from the cysteine to the phenylalanine over 14 residues. This entry keeps only the CDR3 DNA: 42 bases, framed from base 1.